One and the same sample provided the 21 T cell receptor beta chains below, sequenced in a study of blood T cell repertoires in COVID-19. Profiling relied on immunoSEQ multiplex PCR, and the TCRdb table lists in-frame clones only, not all of them. The repertoire holds over 250,000 clones, with roughly 89% as singletons. The sequenced sample consisted of PBMCs or T cells enriched from blood (not recorded which). These receptors came from a woman aged 55 to 70 who had recovered from COVID-19.

This chain uses TRBV5-5 with TRBJ2-6; 7 bases align to TRBD1. J gave up 3 bases and V 3 bases, and 3 bases lay outside the gene matches. Germline-derived CDR1 and CDR2 are SGHKS and YYEKEE (reference sequence). The CDR3 has 15 residues. CDR3 nucleotide sequence: TGTGCCAGCAGCTCGACAGGGAATGGGGCCAACGTCCTGACTTTC. Translated, it gives CASSSTGNGANVLTF.

In DNA, the CDR3 is TGCGCCAGCAGTGCGGTTGGGAGGCAAGAGACCCAGTACTTC. It specifies CASSAVGRQETQYF. The chain uses TRBV10-1 and TRBJ2-5, with TRBD2 as a possible D gene (6 bases). V was cut by 4 bases and J by 2 bases, with 11 bases left in between. The CDR3 loop spans 14 amino acids. Germline CDR1 is WNHNN and CDR2 is SYGVQD (reference sequence).

This chain joins TRBV11-3 and TRBJ2-3; TRBD1 agrees at 8 bases. There are 16 residues in the CDR3. V gave up 4 bases and J gave up 4 bases; unmatched junction bases: 10. CDR1 and CDR2 from the germline V gene are SGHNT and YENEEA. The CDR3 DNA is TGTGCCAGCAGCTCCGACAGGGGAAATTGGCCAGATACGCAGTATTTT. Its translation is CASSSDRGNWPDTQYF.

V and J are TRBV7-9 and TRBJ1-2; 8 bases fit TRBD1. V shed 8 bases and J 0 bases; nucleotides not matched to a gene: 11. Germline CDR1 is SEHNR and CDR2 is FQNEAQ (reference sequence). The CDR3 length is 16 residues. The chain's CDR3 is CASSLGQGNSNYGYTF. The CDR3 DNA reads as TGTGCCAGCTCCCTCGGACAGGGCAACTCTAACTATGGCTACACCTTC.

The chain employs TRBV28 and TRBJ2-7; TRBD1 matches at 9 bases. The trim removed 4 bases at V and 0 bases at J, leaving 7 bases unmatched. The CDR3 extends over 16 amino acids. From germline, CDR1 is MDHEN and CDR2 SYDVKM. The CDR3 here is CASSSQGQGVSYEQYF. The CDR3 nucleotides are TGTGCCAGCAGTTCCCAGGGACAGGGAGTCTCCTACGAGCAGTACTTC.

This chain uses TRBV7-8 with TRBJ2-5; 8 bases align to TRBD2. Germline V lookup: CDR1 SGHVS, CDR2 FQNEAQ. The CDR3 length is 16 residues. J gave up 4 bases and V 2 bases, and 9 bases lay outside the gene matches. The CDR3 loop reads CASSLIPTSGIETQYF. CDR3 DNA: TGTGCCAGCAGCTTAATTCCTACTAGCGGAATAGAGACCCAGTACTTC.

This chain uses TRBV5-1 with TRBJ2-3; 9 bases are shared with TRBD2. The CDR3 runs to 17 residues. Trimming removed 0 bases from V and 3 bases from J; junction bases left unmatched: 8. Germline V gives CDR1 SGHRS, CDR2 YFSETQ. The CDR3 DNA is TGCGCCAGCAGCTTGGGGCTAGCGGGGTCTTCAACAGATACGCAGTATTTT. Translating gives CASSLGLAGSSTDTQYF.

The CDR3 DNA is TGCGCCAGCAGCCAAGCATTAGTAGGGAGGGATGAGCAGTTCTTC. It specifies CASSQALVGRDEQFF. The gene calls are TRBV4-1 and TRBJ2-1, with 7 positions matching TRBD2. CDR3 length: 15 amino acids. Germline loops: CDR1 MGHRA, CDR2 YSYEKL. V shed 1 base, J shed 8 bases, and the junction held 8 bases outside the gene matches.

This clone occurred once. The chain is built from TRBV6-5 and TRBJ2-7; the match to TRBD1 covers 8 bases. Trimming at V came to 7 bases and at J to 1 base, leaving 6 bases not matched to a gene. This CDR3 has 14 amino acids. Germline-derived CDR1 and CDR2 are MNHEY and SVGAGI. CDR3 sequence (DNA): TGTGCCAGCAATCAGGACAGGGTTTCCTACGAGCAGTACTTC. This gives the protein CASNQDRVSYEQYF.

V is TRBV6-1 and J is TRBJ1-5, with 9 bases aligning to TRBD1. Looked up from germline, CDR1 is MNHNS and CDR2 is SASEGT. V dropped 2 bases and J dropped 1; count of bases not matched to a gene: 6. The CDR3 consists of 17 residues. The CDR3 sequence: CASSELGQGGSNQPQHF. CDR3 bases: TGTGCCAGCAGTGAATTGGGACAGGGAGGGAGCAATCAGCCCCAGCATTTT.

The V call is TRBV9, the J call TRBJ2-2; D is ambiguous. CDR3 length: 11 residues. Trimming left V 3 bases short and J 8 bases short, with 5 bases between. Germline V lookup: CDR1 SGDLS, CDR2 YYNGEE. The CDR3 is CASSGAGELFF. CDR3 coding DNA: TGTGCCAGCAGCGGAGCGGGGGAGCTGTTTTTT.

The rearrangement joins TRBV30 to TRBJ1-3; D call uncertain. Deletions cut 5 bases from V and 0 bases from J, with 8 bases between. Germline CDR1 is GTSNPN and CDR2 is SVGIG (reference sequence). The CDR3 is 13 residues long. The CDR3 nucleotides read TGTGCCTGGTGGGCTTTCTCTGGAAACACCATATATTTT. This gives the protein CAWWAFSGNTIYF.

This clone was observed a few times. V gene TRBV10-3 combines with J gene TRBJ1-4; D may be TRBD1 (5 bases). This CDR3 spans 14 amino acids. Germline assignment: CDR1 ENHRY and CDR2 SYGVKD. V gave up 11 bases and J gave up 7 bases, with 20 bases separating them. The CDR3 nucleotides read TGTGCCTCCGCGGAGGGGAGCCCCGTTGAAAAACTGTTTTTT. It yields the protein CASAEGSPVEKLFF.

The chain links TRBV9 to TRBJ2-2, with D maybe TRBD1 (5 bases). The germline V and J ends were trimmed by 3 bases and 2 bases, with 11 bases remaining between them. The V gene's germline CDR1 is SGDLS and CDR2 YYNGEE. The CDR3 sequence is 15 residues long. The CDR3 coding sequence is TGTGCCAGCAGCGCACAACAGGTTAACACCGGGGAGCTGTTTTTT. This translates into CASSAQQVNTGELFF. Filled out from reference TRBV9 and TRBJ2-2, the complete variable domain reads DSGVTQTPKHLITATGQRVTLRCSPRSGDLSVYWYQQSLDQGLQFLIQYYNGEERAKGNILERFSAQQFPDLHSELNLSSLELGDSALYFCASSAQQVNTGELFFGEGSRLTVL.

The CDR3 spells CASSQVSDYGYTF. The CDR3 region has the DNA TGTGCCAGCAGCCAAGTCTCCGACTATGGCTACACCTTC. The chain joins TRBV4-2 to TRBJ1-2, with no clear D. The length of the CDR3 is 13 residues. Per germline, CDR1 LGHNA and CDR2 YNFKEQ. V gave up 1 base and J gave up 3 bases, with 6 bases separating them.

This sequence joins TRBV5-1 and TRBJ2-7; 8 nucleotides line up with TRBD2. The V segment lost 0 bases and the J segment 4 bases; nucleotides outside the gene matches: 6. CDR3 length equals 15 residues. CDR1 is SGHRS and CDR2 is YFSETQ in the germline V gene. The CDR3 protein is CASSLVAGGQYEQYF. The CDR3 nucleotides read TGCGCCAGCAGCTTGGTTGCGGGAGGTCAATACGAGCAGTACTTC. Filled out from reference TRBV5-1 and TRBJ2-7, the complete variable domain reads KAGVTQTPRYLIKTRGQQVTLSCSPISGHRSVSWYQQTPGQGLQFLFEYFSETQRNKGNFPGRFSGRQFSNSRSEMNVSTLELGDSALYLCASSLVAGGQYEQYFGPGTRLTVT.

The gene calls are TRBV29-1 and TRBJ2-2; tentatively, D is TRBD2 (6 bases). Trimming took 3 bases from V and 4 from J, leaving 18 bases between them. The CDR3 has 16 residues. Germline V lookup: CDR1 SQVTM, CDR2 ANQGSEA. CDR3 in amino acids: CSVDLLGEGGTGELFF. For the CDR3, the DNA is TGCAGCGTTGATCTATTGGGAGAGGGAGGCACCGGGGAGCTGTTTTTT.

The chain couples TRBV5-6 to TRBJ1-6; TRBD1 aligns across 8 bases. V was pared by 3 bases and J by 7 bases, with 6 bases of the junction left unmatched. Germline lookup yields CDR1 SGHDT and CDR2 YYEEEE. The CDR3 sequence is 15 residues long. CDR3 protein: CASSYMDRANSPLHF. The CDR3 nucleotides are TGTGCCAGCAGCTATATGGACAGGGCAAATTCACCCCTCCACTTT.

This chain connects TRBV21-1 to TRBJ2-1; no check of the table's D call, TRBD1, against the DNA was made. TRBV21-1 is a pseudogene segment. CDR3 size: 14 residues. CDR3 sequence: CASSKDRYYNEQFF. As DNA, the CDR3 is TGTGCCAGCAGCAAGGACAGGTATTACAATGAGCAGTTCTTC.

The rearrangement joins TRBV7-3 to TRBJ2-5, with D maybe TRBD2 (5 bases). CDR1 and CDR2 from the germline V gene are SGHTA and FQGTGA. V was clipped by 5 bases and J by 5 bases, with 12 bases between them. The CDR3 sequence is 13 residues long. CDR3 sequence: CASSLARTETQYF. DNA for the CDR3: TGTGCCAGCAGCCTAGCTAGGACGGAGACCCAGTACTTC. Complete variable domain (other parts from reference TRBV7-3 and TRBJ2-5): GAGVSQTPSNKVTEKGKYVELRCDPISGHTALYWYRQSLGQGPEFLIYFQGTGAADDSGLPNDRFFAVRPEGSVSTLKIQRTERGDSAVYLCASSLARTETQYFGPGTRLLVL.

The J gene is TRBJ1-2, the V gene TRBV4-2; D is possibly TRBD1 (6 bases). This CDR3 has 14 residues. Germline loops: CDR1 LGHNA, CDR2 YNFKEQ. V was cut by 2 bases and J by 2 bases, with 9 bases left in between. In DNA form, the CDR3 reads TGTGCCAGCAGCCAAAGGACAGCGAACTATGGCTACACCTTC. Translating gives CASSQRTANYGYTF.